Listed below are T cell receptor beta chains from one sample, sequenced in a study of CD8 T cells in Susac syndrome. TCRdb reanalysed the immunoSEQ multiplex PCR reads using MiXCR and keeps one entry per CDR3 protein. The data show 65,000 to 90,000 distinct CDR3 sequences, around 96% seen once. The sequenced sample consisted of CD8+ T cells from PBMCs. The receptors originated from a human donor with multiple sclerosis. Each CDR3 is given without its conserved first and last residue. The order of the fields is J gene, V gene, D gene, CDR3 protein. A D gene is named only where the DNA matches it firmly.

TRBJ1-1 | TRBV19 | . | ASSKHREEAF
TRBJ1-2 | TRBV11-2 | . | ASSEQVYGYT
TRBJ1-2 | TRBV29-1 | . | SVGDLSGDYGYT
TRBJ1-1 | TRBV5-1 | . | ASSLLRPWNTEAF
TRBJ2-7 | TRBV27 | TRBD1 | ASSLGTGFNEQY
TRBJ2-3 | TRBV9 | . | ASSLAPPGDTQY
TRBJ1-1 | TRBV27 | TRBD1 | ASSLSGGQGFPNTEAF
TRBJ2-7 | TRBV20-1 | TRBD2 | SARDRGSGYEQY
TRBJ2-3 | TRBV27 | TRBD2 | ASSLMAGGDTQY
TRBJ1-5 | TRBV28 | . | ASSLERGEDQPQH
TRBJ2-7 | TRBV29-1 | TRBD1 | SVEEPDRAYEQY
TRBJ1-1 | TRBV2 | . | AIGELMAEAF
TRBJ2-7 | TRBV29-1 | . | SVAAATSYEQY
TRBJ1-2 | TRBV5-4 | TRBD1 | ASSSTGAEGYT
TRBJ1-5 | TRBV28 | . | ASSFRGDQPQH
TRBJ1-5 | TRBV29-1 | . | SGQDSNQPQH
TRBJ1-2 | TRBV9 | . | ASSVGGSYYGYT
TRBJ2-7 | TRBV27 | . | ASSLSPGQNYEQY
TRBJ1-2 | TRBV6-5 | . | ASSYSRTAGGGYT
TRBJ2-7 | TRBV5-1 | TRBD1 | ASSQRDRGPYEQY
TRBJ2-7 | TRBV20-1 | TRBD2 | SAPISVVAGVYEQY
TRBJ2-1 | TRBV11-3 | TRBD2 | ASSSREGSSYNEQF
TRBJ2-1 | TRBV12-3/TRBV12-4 | TRBD2 | ASSYLPSGSGGEQF
TRBJ2-2 | TRBV2 | TRBD2 | ASSGPQTSGGSELF
TRBJ2-7 | TRBV13 | TRBD1 | ASSPGQAYEQY
TRBJ1-1 | TRBV30 | . | AWRGWSTEAF
TRBJ2-1 | TRBV12-5 | TRBD1 | ASGPGQGYNEQF
TRBJ2-1 | TRBV7-9 | . | ASSLGGAPRYNEQF
TRBJ1-1 | TRBV7-2 | . | ASSPRSPEAF
TRBJ1-4 | TRBV27 | TRBD1 | ASSPGQGKNEKLF
TRBJ2-5 | TRBV7-2 | . | ASSLAYDLGETQY
TRBJ2-7 | TRBV11-2 | TRBD1 | ASSLVGGQGIIEQY
TRBJ2-1 | TRBV29-1 | TRBD1 | SVDGTGVNEQF
TRBJ2-7 | TRBV7-8 | . | ASSPKDGPLYEQY
TRBJ2-1 | TRBV20-1 | TRBD1 | SARGQGSSYNEQF
TRBJ2-1 | TRBV10-2 | . | ASTNANEQF
TRBJ1-5 | TRBV27 | TRBD1 | ASSLGQNNQPQH
TRBJ2-2 | TRBV20-1 | . | SAPGREDTGELF
TRBJ2-5 | TRBV20-1 | . | SAREIKGRPSTQETQY